This T cell receptor (beta chain) was profiled in a study of post-analysis software for immune sequencing data. Findings and limits, study-wide: Controls showed lower frequencies than patients for four to six TRBV segments, and TRBV5-6, TRBV5-1 and TRBV20-1 were among these.

Unique molecular identifiers featured in each of the TCR beta cDNA libraries. One entry per CDR3 protein, called by TCRdb with MiXCR from the PCR reads. The sample carries approximately 360,000 distinct CDR3 sequences, approximately 38% recorded once. Concerning this clonotype: Antigen: not known.

Germline CDR1 and CDR2: MGHRA and YSYEKL. V lost 0 bases to trimming and J lost 2 bases; unmatched junction nucleotides: 6. This CDR3 is built from 17 residues. The rearrangement uses TRBV4-1 and TRBJ2-1; 8 bases map to TRBD2. The sequencing sample was made of blood. The receptor was derived from a girl aged 5 to 17 with multiple sclerosis. This CDR3 reads CASSQDRGGGPYNEQFF. CDR3 in DNA: TGCGCCAGCAGCCAAGATCGCGGCGGGGGGCCCTACAATGAGCAGTTCTTC.